This T cell receptor beta chain was identified in a study of beta chain features in type 1 diabetes. Sorting with CD45RO/CCR7/CD25/CD127/CD95/CD27 yielded naive, central memory, regulatory and stem-like memory CD4+ cells. What was sequenced were expressed TCRB transcripts, since all of the isolated RNA had been reverse transcribed. Using immunoSEQ multiplex PCR, the repertoire was profiled, and TCRdb retains in-frame clones only, with some absent. In the table there are some 700,000 clones, roughly an eighth of which are singletons. The CDR3 length is 13 residues. Germline V gene lookup returns CDR1 GTSNPN and CDR2 SVGIG (reference sequence). The V end lost 4 bases, the J end lost 1 base, and 11 bases lay between the germline ends. This clone turned up a few times. Its antigen is unknown. This specimen includes other DNA sequences encoding the same CDR3. Study-wide results and limits: Across all four CD4+ subsets, people with type 1 diabetes showed modestly shorter TCRB CDR3s. Here, the possible influence of HLA type (on TCRB rearrangement) remained unresolved.

This sequence was found in a man younger than 30 with type 1 diabetes. The chain links TRBV30 to TRBJ2-7; maybe TRBD2 (5 bases). Sequencing was carried out using naive CD4+ T cells from blood. The DNA for the CDR3 is TGTGCCTGGACCTCGGGGAGTTCCTACGAGCAGTACTTC. The encoded protein is CAWTSGSSYEQYF.